This passage covers 5 T cell receptor beta chains from one sample sequenced in a study of T cell responses to AZD1222 COVID-19 vaccine. TCRdb keeps only in-frame clones here, not all; method: immunoSEQ multiplex PCR. The sample includes roughly 150,000 clones, roughly 91% of them seen just once. Here the sequenced sample was peripheral blood, taken on day 0 of AZD1222 vaccination. The receptors originated from an adult in good health.

J is TRBJ2-2 and V is TRBV7-8, with D possibly TRBD2 on 6 matching bases. Trimming pared 3 bases from V and 3 bases from J, leaving 14 bases between. Germline lookup yields CDR1 SGHVS and CDR2 FQNEAQ. The CDR3 extends over 16 amino acids. This chain's CDR3 is CASSFLSGFDTGELFF. The CDR3 coding sequence is TGTGCCAGCAGCTTCCTCAGCGGGTTTGACACCGGGGAGCTGTTTTTT. The full variable domain, with the rest looked up from reference TRBV7-8 and TRBJ2-2, is GAGVSQSPRYKVAKRGQDVALRCDPISGHVSLFWYQQALGQGPEFLTYFQNEAQLDKSGLPSDRFFAERPEGSVSTLKIQRTQQEDSAVYLCASSFLSGFDTGELFFGEGSRLTVL.

The chain joins TRBV2 to TRBJ1-2; D possibly corresponds to TRBD1 (6 bases). Deletions cut 6 bases from V and 5 bases from J, with 19 bases between. From germline, CDR1 is SNHLY and CDR2 FYNNEI. This CDR3 has 15 residues. The CDR3 DNA follows: TGTGCCAGCAGGAGTACGGACAGATTTCGATATGGCTACACCTTC. It translates to CASRSTDRFRYGYTF.

This chain joins TRBV28 and TRBJ2-1, with 12 bases matching TRBD2. The junction had 6 bases not matched to a gene; V was cut back by 8 bases and J by 4 bases. The CDR3 has 15 residues. Germline values: CDR1 MDHEN, CDR2 SYDVKM. CDR3 bases: TGTGCCAGCGAGCGGACTAGCGGGACTTACAATGAGCAGTTCTTC. Residues: CASERTSGTYNEQFF.

The chain combines TRBV7-9 with TRBJ2-2, with D unresolved. Germline CDR1 and CDR2: SEHNR and FQNEAQ (reference sequence). There are 14 residues in the CDR3. Between the trimmed V and J ends, which lost 5 bases and 3 bases, there was a span of 10 bases. The CDR3 bases are TGTGCCAGCAGCACAGAGACCGACACCGGGGAGCTGTTTTTT. Translation gives CASSTETDTGELFF.

The CDR3 loop is CASRGTGRETQYF. The CDR3 DNA is TGCGCCAGCAGGGGTACAGGGCGAGAGACCCAGTACTTC. V is TRBV10-2 and J is TRBJ2-5; perhaps TRBD1 as D (6 bases). Germline V gives CDR1 WSHSY, CDR2 SAAADI. The CDR3 runs to 13 residues. V was clipped by 6 bases and J by 4 bases, with 12 bases between them.